This entry is about one T cell receptor beta chain. Profiled with immunoSEQ multiplex PCR; TCRdb holds only in-frame clones, not every one. Of about 120,000 clones listed, about 87% are singletons. The germline V gene encodes CDR1 LNHDA and CDR2 SQIVND (reference sequence). With V trimmed by 7 bases and J by 7 bases, 12 bases remained unmatched. The CDR3 sequence is 14 residues long. These data come from a study of control samples from healthy donors and cancer patients. Sequences were obtained from blood. The receptor comes from a man aged 30 to 39 in good health. The V call is TRBV19, the J call TRBJ1-2; TRBD1 matches at 7 bases. Written as DNA, the CDR3 is TGTGCCAGTACCCCGACAGGGATGGAACCTGGCTACACCTTC. Translated, it gives CASTPTGMEPGYTF.